This TCR beta chain came from a study of CD8 T cells in ankylosing spondylitis. V was shortened by 0 bases and J by 7 bases, with 13 bases between the two germline ends. Germline CDR1 and CDR2: LGHNT and FRNRAP. This CDR3 has 14 residues. MiXCR, run by TCRdb on the 5' RACE reads, gives a single entry per CDR3 protein. The sample gives some 130,000 distinct CDR3 sequences, just under 7.5% of which show up once; roughly an eighth is in the top ten. The source of this sequence is a female donor with ankylosing spondylitis or in good health (not recorded which). This chain joins TRBV12-5 and TRBJ2-7; tentatively, D is TRBD2 (5 bases). Sequenced sample: blood, either unsorted or a sorted T cell fraction (not recorded which). CDR3 DNA sequence: TGTGCTAGTGGTTTGGTACCCGGGGTCCATGAGCAGTACTTC. Amino acids: CASGLVPGVHEQYF.